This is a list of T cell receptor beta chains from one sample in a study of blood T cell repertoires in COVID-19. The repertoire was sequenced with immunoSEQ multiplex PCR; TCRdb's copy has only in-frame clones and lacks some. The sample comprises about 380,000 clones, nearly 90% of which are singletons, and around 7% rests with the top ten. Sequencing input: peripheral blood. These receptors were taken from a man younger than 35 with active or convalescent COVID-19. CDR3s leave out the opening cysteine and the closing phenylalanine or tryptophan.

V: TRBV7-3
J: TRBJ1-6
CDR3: ASSIGMGPGSPLH

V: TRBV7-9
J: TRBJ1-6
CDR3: ASSPGLGQGNSPLH

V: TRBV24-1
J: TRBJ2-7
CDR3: ATSDSRQAHSYEQY

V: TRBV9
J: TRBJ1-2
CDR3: ASSATENYGYT

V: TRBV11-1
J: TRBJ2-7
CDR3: ASSLRDRAYEQY

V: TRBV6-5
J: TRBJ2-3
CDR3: ASSSPGRALDTQY

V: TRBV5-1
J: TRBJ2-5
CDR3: ASSLLAGLAGETQY

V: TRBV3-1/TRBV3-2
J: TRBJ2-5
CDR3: ASSKTGQETQY

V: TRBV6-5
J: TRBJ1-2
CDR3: ASSYRGRNYGYT

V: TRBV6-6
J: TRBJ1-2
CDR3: ASSLTGVNSGYT

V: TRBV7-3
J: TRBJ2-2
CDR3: ASSPPGLAGGPGELF

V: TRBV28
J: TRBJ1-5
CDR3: ASSFGTGYNQPQH

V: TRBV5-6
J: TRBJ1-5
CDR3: ASSLKAGGQPQH

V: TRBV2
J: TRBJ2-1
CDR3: ASKGQGVYNEQF

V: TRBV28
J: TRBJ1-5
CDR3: ASSPRGQLNQPQH

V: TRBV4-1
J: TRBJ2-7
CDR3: ASSQVVLDSSYEQY

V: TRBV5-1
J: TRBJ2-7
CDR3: ASSTGLSYEQY

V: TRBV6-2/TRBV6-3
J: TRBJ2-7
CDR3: ASSPGLSGWTREQY

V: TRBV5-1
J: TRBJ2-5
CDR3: ASSLVGETQY

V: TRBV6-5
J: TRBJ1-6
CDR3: ASSRQGKLPLH

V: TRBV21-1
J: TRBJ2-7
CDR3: ASSKSQSFSLTSYEQY

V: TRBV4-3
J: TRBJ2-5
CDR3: ASSQDGTGEETQY

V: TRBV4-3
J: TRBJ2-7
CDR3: ASSQNRGIYEQY

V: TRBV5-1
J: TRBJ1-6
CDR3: ASSPETGKRSPLH

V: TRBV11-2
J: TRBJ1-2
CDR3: ASSLSSRGYT

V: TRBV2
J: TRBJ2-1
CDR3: ASSEAGTESISGEQF

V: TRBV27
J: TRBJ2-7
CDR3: ASWSSGYEQY

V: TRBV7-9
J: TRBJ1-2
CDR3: ASSSYTLIYGYT

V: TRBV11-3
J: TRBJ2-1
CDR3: ASSFQTSGRSSYNEQF

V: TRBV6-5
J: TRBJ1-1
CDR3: ASTAGLNTEAF

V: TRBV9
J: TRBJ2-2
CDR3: ASSVAQSGELF

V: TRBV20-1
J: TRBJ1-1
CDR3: SASRHGGISTEAF

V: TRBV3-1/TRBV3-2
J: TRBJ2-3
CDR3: ASSGGRRLAGGLGYSDTQY

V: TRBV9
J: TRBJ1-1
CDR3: ASSAPQGEAF